Sequencing of this TCR beta chain was carried out in a study of beta chain features in type 1 diabetes. General study findings and limits: For TCRB rearrangement, an influence of HLA type remained unresolved here. Shorter TCRB CDR3s, moderately but significantly so, were found in Type 1 diabetes patients in all four CD4+ subsets.

The authors reverse transcribed all of the isolated RNA, so sequencing captured expressed TCRB transcripts. Data came from immunoSEQ multiplex PCR; TCRdb stores just in-frame clones and leaves some out. The sample includes hundreds of thousands of clones, roughly an eighth seen only once; the top ten take approximately 0.039%. A note on this clone: What it binds is not known.

CDR3 length: 13 residues. V was clipped by 6 bases and J by 1 base, with 9 bases between them. Per the germline V gene, CDR1 is ENHRY and CDR2 is SYGVKD. Sorted cells reached over 98% purity in every population. The sequencing sample was made of naive CD4+ T cells from blood. This rearrangement joins TRBV10-3 to TRBJ1-1; D uncertain. The clonotype was recovered from a man aged 18-30 years with type 1 diabetes. The CDR3 reads CAISGPTNTEAFF. CDR3 coding DNA: TGTGCCATCAGCGGCCCCACGAACACTGAAGCTTTCTTT.